The sequence of this TCR beta chain was determined in a study of blood T cells in healthy people across ages (dated by TCRdb to the mid-2010s). For the wider study: In model experiments, template switching captured roughly one uniquely barcoded TCR beta cDNA molecule for every two T cells. Two additional independent replicas of 1 million unique cDNA reads from the same blood draw were analyzed for two donors (one aged 18 to 29 and one aged 80 or older). The donors were divided into four age groups: young (average around 16 years), middle-aged (about 39), aged (about 61) and long-lived (82). To avoid experimental bias, donors of different ages were distributed randomly across sequencing lanes. The study measured age-related changes in TCR beta repertoire diversity using deep sequencing normalized with unique cDNA molecular identifiers. Results the study describes overall, beyond this receptor: Bulk unsorted PBMC profiling prevented conclusive comparison of naive and antigen-experienced compartments. Estimates of total diversity from one million sequenced T cells were regarded as lower bounds and underestimates. As age increased, observed TCR beta diversity per million T cells dropped in a roughly linear way, and a significant reduction was already evident by age 40. Because the CMV infection status of the donors was unknown, age-related changes in expanded clonotypes may potentially have been confounded. Compared with the aged group, the long-lived group had more naive CD4+ T cells, fewer expanded clones and increased TCR diversity, a pattern suggesting age selection. There was a strong correlation between observed TCR beta diversity and the percentage of naive T cells measured by flow cytometry.

After removal of 2 bases from V and 0 bases from J, the junction retains 8 bases not matched to a gene. Taken from cysteine to phenylalanine, the CDR3 has 17 residues. Only CDR3 DNA is held: 51 bases, read in frame from base 1. The germline V gene (reference sequence) yields MNHNY for CDR1 and SVGAGI for CDR2. The library was prepared using 5' RACE. TCRdb records Illumina HiSeq 2500 as the sequencer. A second PCR of roughly 7 to 11 cycles was performed with a sample-barcoded 5' primer and a J-beta primer mix. Each TCR beta cDNA molecule received a unique molecular identifier from a template-switch 5' adaptor carrying 12 random nucleotides. Each sample yielded at least 2.5 million CDR3-containing paired-end reads. First-strand cDNA was synthesized from all RNA with the Mint cDNA synthesis kit, primed by a TRBC-specific oligonucleotide. Following uracil-DNA glycosylase treatment, all cDNA underwent a first 18-cycle PCR with the universal primers M1SS and BC2_uni_R. The published analysis was carried out like this. For normalization, 1 million high-quality reads, each with a distinct molecular identifier, were randomly selected from each sample. Reads sharing molecular identifiers were discarded rather than binned into consensus sequences. CDR3 identification, clonotype clustering and error correction used MiTCR with a Q25 quality threshold and the strictest error-elimination algorithm. A nonparametric unseen species model using Euler transformation provided a lower-bound estimate of total TCR beta diversity. TCRdb passed the public sequencing reads through fastp at Q25 and MiXCR, retaining productive beta sequences. Rows are combined by CDR3 protein, so each entry shows the most common genes and DNA. V and J calls and clone size were set by TCRdb, not the authors. This sample lists about 1.6 million distinct CDR3 sequences; about 35% were detected once. The ten largest account for around 10% of the sample.

Donors were a few dozen systemically healthy Caucasian individuals from Russia aged 6 to 90 years. Approximately 11 milliliters of peripheral blood were drawn from each donor into EDTA-treated Vacutainer tubes. Ficoll-Paque density-gradient centrifugation was used to isolate PBMCs, with at least 6.5 million per sample. Trizol reagent was used to extract total RNA from PBMCs, with at least 6 micrograms per sample. The percentages of naive CD45RAhigh/CD27high T cells were determined by flow cytometry on a PBMC aliquot from every donor. This clonotype occurred many times. Its antigen target is currently unknown. Within one base of it there is no much larger clone, and no base qualities were kept.

The chain uses TRBV6-6 and TRBJ2-3; the central 7 bases match TRBD2. Sequenced: blood. The clonotype was recovered from a woman between 25 and 40 years old in good health. The bases are TGTGCCAGCAGTTACGGGAGGGACCTCAGTAGCACAGATACGCAGTATTTT. This is translated as CASSYGRDLSSTDTQYF.